These 18 T cell receptor delta chains originate from one sample sequenced in a study of gamma-delta chains in newborns, infants, children. TCRdb applied CATT to the reads for clone calling. Among about 2,300 delta-chain clones listed, 1% were seen once. Sequenced: blood. These receptors were taken from a child who was a newborn, infant or young child, either healthy, febrile or measles-vaccinated (not recorded which).

This clone turned up a few times. The amino acid sequence in TCRdb belongs to a much larger clone and departs from this DNA's translation at residue 8, likely a sequencing read error; the sequence shown is translated from the DNA. V and J are TRDV2 and TRDJ3; D gene ambiguous. The CDR3 runs to 13 residues. Germline V gene sequence: CDR1 GEAIGNYY, CDR2 EKD. CDR3 coding DNA: TGTGCCTGTGACACCTGGGACGCCCGACAGATGTTTTTC. Its translation: CACDTWDARQMFF.

This clone is labeled medium-sized. A far larger clone differs by one base, so this is likely a read error. The gene calls are TRDV2 and TRDJ1, with 7 bases lining up with TRDD3. V lost 3 bases and J lost 0; bases outside the gene matches: 6. The length of the CDR3 is 15 residues. The germline V gene encodes CDR1 GEAIGNYY and CDR2 EKD. CDR3 sequence reads: CACDALGPYTDKLIF. The CDR3 DNA follows: TGTGCCTGTGACGCACTGGGGCCGTACACCGATAAACTCATCTTT.

Of note for this clone: Distinct nucleotide sequences in the sample also encode this CDR3. The rearrangement uses TRDV1 and TRDJ2; 8 nucleotides line up with TRDD3. Germline-derived CDR1 and CDR2 are TSWWSYY and QGS. The ends lost 3 bases at V and 0 bases at J; junction bases unmatched: 12. CDR3 length equals 19 residues. As DNA, the CDR3 is TGTGCTCTTGGGGAGCTGAAAGGGATACGAGGGGCTTTGACAGCACAACTCTTCTTT. Amino acid sequence: CALGELKGIRGALTAQLFF.

This clone showed up just a few times. The protein in TCRdb stems from a much larger clone and differs at residue 3 from this DNA's translation, likely a read error; here the protein is translated from the DNA. The rearrangement uses TRDV2 and TRDJ3, with 7 bases lining up with TRDD3. There are 19 residues in the CDR3. Germline V gives CDR1 GEAIGNYY, CDR2 EKD. The CDR3 is CARDRRGMLSSWDTRQMFF. The CDR3 bases are TGTGCCCGTGACAGAAGGGGGATGTTAAGCTCCTGGGACACCCGACAGATGTTTTTC.

For this clone: A far larger clone is only one base removed, so a read error is likely. The sample carries other DNA sequences with the same CDR3. The chain has TRDV2 and TRDJ1, with a possible D match to TRDD3 (6 bases). The CDR3 sequence is 14 residues long. Germline lookup yields CDR1 GEAIGNYY and CDR2 EKD. The V and J ends lost 4 bases and 2 bases respectively, with 13 bases between them. DNA for the CDR3: TGTGCCTGTGATCCGCTAGGGGATACCGATAAACTCATCTTT. Its protein product is CACDPLGDTDKLIF.

This clone was seen a few times. This likely came from a read error, as a far larger clone is one base away. The gene calls are TRDV2 and TRDJ3, with 13 bases that match TRDD3. Unmatched junction bases numbered 9, after V lost 2 bases and J lost 0 bases. Germline V gives CDR1 GEAIGNYY, CDR2 EKD. The CDR3 is 21 residues long. The CDR3 is CACDIVLGDTAYSWDTRQMFF. CDR3 coding DNA: TGTGCCTGTGACATCGTACTGGGGGATACGGCGTACTCCTGGGACACCCGACAGATGTTTTTC.

As regards this clone: Translating this DNA gives a protein that differs at residue 5 from the TCRdb one, which belongs to a much larger clone; a read error is likely, and the protein shown is this translation. The chain combines TRDV2 with TRDJ2, with 8 bases fitting TRDD3. The CDR3 runs 14 residues. V was clipped by 2 bases and J by 4 bases; unmatched bases: 2. CDR1 GEAIGNYY and CDR2 EKD come from the germline V gene. The DNA of the CDR3 is TGTGCCTGTGACAACTGGGGGCCGACAGCACAACTCTTCTTT. Protein: CACDNWGPTAQLFF.

In regard to this clone: This could be a read error, since a much larger clone is one nucleotide away. This chain links TRDV2 with TRDJ3; 9 bases line up with TRDD3. The CDR3 is made up of 20 amino acids. V was clipped by 0 bases and J by 0 bases; unmatched bases: 8. CDR1 is GEAIGNYY and CDR2 is EKD in the germline V gene. The CDR3 DNA is TGTGCCTGTGACACCGGTCTGGGGGATGCGCGCTCCTGGGACACCCGACAGATGTTTTTC. Encoded protein: CACDTGLGDARSWDTRQMFF.

This clone was observed a few times. A clone one base away is much larger, so this may be a read error. Distinct nucleotide sequences in the sample also encode this CDR3. This rearrangement joins TRDV2 to TRDJ3; D is undetermined. This CDR3 is built from 19 residues. V lost 3 bases, J lost 0 bases, and 17 bases lay in between. CDR1 and CDR2 from the germline V gene are GEAIGNYY and EKD. The CDR3 DNA sequence: TGTGCCTGTGACCGATTGCAGGGGCCCAGCTCCTGGGACACCCGACAGATGTTTTTC. Translating gives CACDRLQGPSSWDTRQMFF.

About this clone: The protein TCRdb lists belongs to a much larger clone and differs from this DNA's translation at residue 8, which points to a read error; the protein shown is made from the DNA. The chain combines TRDV2 with TRDJ2; 8 bases map to TRDD3. The V segment lost 3 bases and the J segment 0 bases; nucleotides outside the gene matches: 8. CDR1 GEAIGNYY and CDR2 EKD come from the germline V gene. This CDR3 contains 17 residues. CDR3 bases: TGTGCCTGTGACCCCCTGGGGGACGAAGCTTTGACAGCACAACTCTTCTTT. Residues: CACDPLGDEALTAQLFF.

Details on this clone: Being one base from a much bigger clone, this may be a read error. The same CDR3 arises from other DNA sequences in this sample as well. The chain joins TRDV2 to TRDJ2, with 10 nucleotides matching TRDD3. The length of the CDR3 is 16 residues. Trimming took 7 bases from V and 6 from J; bases not matched to a gene: 13. Germline V gene data show CDR1 as GEAIGNYY and CDR2 as EKD. In nucleotides, the CDR3 is TGTGCCTGCGACCCCTTACTGGGGGATCCAGCAGCACAACTCTTCTTT. It encodes CACDPLLGDPAAQLFF.

Points on this clone: The protein held in TCRdb is that of a much larger clone and does not match this DNA's translation at residue 12, likely because of a read error; the protein shown is translated from the DNA. The chain uses TRDV2 and TRDJ2, with TRDD3 matching over 9 bases. Germline values: CDR1 GEAIGNYY, CDR2 EKD. CDR3 size: 15 residues. CDR3 region: CACDFLGDETAHLFF. The CDR3 DNA follows: TGTGCCTGTGACTTTCTGGGGGATGAGACAGCACACCTCTTCTTT.

Comment on this clone: The protein held in TCRdb is that of a much larger clone and does not match this DNA's translation at residue 6, likely because of a read error; the protein shown is translated from the DNA. The V and J genes are TRDV2 and TRDJ2; D is possibly TRDD3 (5 bases). CDR1 is GEAIGNYY and CDR2 is EKD in the germline V gene. V lost 0 bases to trimming and J lost 4 bases, with 8 bases between them. The CDR3 loop spans 14 amino acids. The CDR3, as DNA: TGTGCCTGTGACACCGGGGGGCCGACAGCACAACTCTTCTTT. It yields the protein CACDTGGPTAQLFF.

This clone was detected only a few times. TCRdb assigns this DNA the protein of a much larger clone, which departs from its translation at residue 5; this likely reflects a read error, and the protein shown comes from translating the DNA. The V gene is TRDV2, the J gene TRDJ3, with TRDD3 identical over 12 bases. CDR1 and CDR2 from the germline V gene are GEAIGNYY and EKD. V gave up 3 bases and J gave up 0 bases; unmatched junction bases: 2. This CDR3 contains 18 residues. This CDR3 reads CACDPGGYDSWDTRQMFF. As DNA, the CDR3 is TGTGCCTGTGACCCTGGGGGATACGACTCCTGGGACACCCGACAGATGTTTTTC.

A word on this clone: The TCRdb protein comes from a much larger clone and disagrees with this DNA's translation at residue 3, likely due to a read error; the protein given here is derived from the DNA. The chain uses TRDV2 and TRDJ2, with a possible D match to TRDD3 (5 bases). From germline, CDR1 is GEAIGNYY and CDR2 EKD. This CDR3 comprises 14 residues. CDR3 DNA sequence: TGTGCCAGTGACACCGTCGGGATTACAGCACAACTCTTCTTT. It is translated as CASDTVGITAQLFF.

Only a few counts were recorded for this clone. This likely traces to a read error, being one base from a far larger clone. Other nucleotide sequences from this sample produce the same CDR3. V is TRDV2 and J is TRDJ1; D remains unclear. The CDR3 sequence is 16 residues long. The V end was cut by 3 bases, the J end by 0 bases, with 16 bases between. CDR1 is GEAIGNYY, CDR2 EKD, per germline. CDR3 region: CACDALSPLYTDKLIF. CDR3 sequence (DNA): TGTGCCTGTGACGCCCTTTCTCCCCTGTACACCGATAAACTCATCTTT.

By sample fraction, this clone is large. Other DNA sequences of this sample code for an identical CDR3. J is TRDJ3 and V is TRDV2, with D possibly TRDD3 on 6 matching bases. The CDR3 extends over 19 amino acids. V lost 0 bases and J 0 bases, leaving 14 bases between the germline ends. CDR1 is GEAIGNYY, CDR2 EKD, per germline. The CDR3 loop is CACDTVAGGHSWDTRQMFF. The DNA of the CDR3 is TGTGCCTGTGACACCGTCGCCGGGGGACACTCCTGGGACACCCGACAGATGTTTTTC.

By its share, this clone is medium-sized. A much more abundant neighbour one base away suggests this may be a read error. The gene calls are TRDV2 and TRDJ2; 7 nucleotides match TRDD3. J gave up 0 bases and V 0 bases, and 9 bases lay outside the gene matches. The CDR3 runs 18 residues. Germline CDR1 and CDR2: GEAIGNYY and EKD. In nucleotides, the CDR3 is TGTGCCTGTGACACCGTACTGGGGCCCTCGGCTTTGACAGCACAACTCTTCTTT. Amino acids: CACDTVLGPSALTAQLFF.